This is a list of T cell receptor beta chains from one sample in a study of regulatory T cells in long-lasting Graves disease. TCRdb itself ran the multiplex PCR reads through MiXCR, one entry per CDR3 protein. The top ten hold about 11% of the sample, which has roughly 610,000 distinct CDR3 sequences, 16% seen once. The same data also contributed to another study, on T cells in Graves' hyperthyroidism and ophthalmopathy.

The source was peripheral blood mononuclear cells (PBMCs), collected at new diagnosis, from a patient treated with antithyroid drugs. Source of these receptors: a man aged 18 to 30 with Graves disease. Both conserved end residues are part of each CDR3. D genes are given only for firm matches. Some rows mark clone size as missing; the rest say once, few, many or name a class of expanded clone.

v_call	d_call	j_call	clone_size	cdr3_aa	cdr3_nt
TRBV7-6	TRBD1	TRBJ2-7	many	CAAGRGPNEQYF	TGTGCCGCGGGCAGGGGGCCGAATGAGCAGTACTTC
TRBV5-4	-	TRBJ2-2	few	CASSLELVTGELFF	TGTGCCAGCAGCTTGGAACTGGTAACCGGGGAGCTGTTTTTT
TRBV7-8	-	TRBJ1-1	many	CASSLARSNTEAFF	TGTGCCAGCAGCTTAGCCCGGAGCAACACTGAAGCTTTCTTT
TRBV19	TRBD2	TRBJ2-1	few	CASSRLAGGTNEQFF	TGTGCCAGTAGTCGACTAGCGGGAGGCACCAATGAGCAGTTCTTC
TRBV12-3/TRBV12-4	-	TRBJ2-7	-	CASSSRVEGPSYEQYF	TGTGCCAGCAGTTCAAGGGTGGAGGGACCCTCCTACGAGCAGTACTTC
TRBV5-1	-	TRBJ2-7	-	CASSLDGNLYEQYF	TGCGCCAGCAGCTTGGATGGAAACCTTTACGAGCAGTACTTC
TRBV29-1	-	TRBJ2-7	-	CSVAVAGPEQYF	TGCAGCGTTGCCGTGGCAGGCCCCGAGCAGTACTTC
TRBV9	-	TRBJ2-2	few	CASRPSGSNTGELFF	TGTGCCAGCAGACCCAGCGGATCAAACACCGGGGAGCTGTTTTTT
TRBV2	-	TRBJ1-2	-	CASYLQGNSLIDYGYTF	TGTGCCAGCTATTTACAGGGTAATTCCCTAATCGACTATGGCTACACCTTC
TRBV7-9	-	TRBJ2-7	many	CASSSSLGQYF	TGTGCCAGCAGTTCATCACTTGGGCAGTACTTC